This T cell receptor (beta chain) originates from a study of OX40 agonist ivuxolimab in advanced cancers. As for the study in general: Partial responses, seen in three patients, involved one hepatocellular carcinoma and two cutaneous melanomas.

This CDR3 is 12 amino acids long. Germline values: CDR1 MNHNS, CDR2 SASEGT. The V and J ends lost 2 bases and 8 bases respectively, with 8 bases between them. Profiling relied on immunoSEQ multiplex PCR, and the TCRdb table lists in-frame clones only, not all of them. The sample holds tens of thousands of clones; just under 95% are singletons and the top ten take 0.32%. Study-wide findings and caveats: Low levels of normalized T-cell clonal expansion also appeared in some nonresponders.

Comment on this clone: Its antigen is currently unknown.

The sequencing here drew on CD4+ or CD8+ T cells sorted from blood, taken in a trial of the OX40 agonist ivuxolimab. This sequence originates from an adult with an advanced solid tumor such as melanoma, head and neck, liver or kidney cancer. V is TRBV6-1 and J is TRBJ2-3, with D unclear. The chain's CDR3 is CASSESGGTQYF. In DNA form, the CDR3 reads TGTGCCAGCAGTGAATCCGGCGGTACGCAGTATTTT.